The T cell receptor (beta chain) described here comes from a study of Ad26.COV2.S vaccination and SARS-CoV-2 variants. Study information: The authors gave Ad26.COV2.S intramuscularly, either once or twice 56 days apart. Study-wide findings and caveats: Vaccinated and placebo-treated recipients had similar non-spike TCR breadth. Vaccinees displayed broader spike-specific TCR repertoires than placebo recipients. Reported findings describe substantial breadth in spike-specific CD8+ and CD4+ T cell responses following vaccination.

Treatment reported: some 20 received Ad26.COV2.S at low or high dose, single or two shots; several received placebo; per-sample allocation not given. On day 63 after the first injection, vaccine and placebo recipients gave samples. Sequencing used immunoSEQ multiplex PCR; TCRdb keeps in-frame clones, though not all of them. The data hold 400,000 to 450,000 clones, with around 93% observed a single time. The CDR3 is 15 residues long. V was shortened by 5 bases and J by 0 bases, with 11 bases between the two germline ends. Germline assignment: CDR1 SEHNR and CDR2 FQNEAQ (reference sequence). Remarks on this clone: Its antigen remains unknown.

The TCR comes from a person between 18 and 65 years old who received the Ad26.COV2.S COVID-19 vaccine or a placebo. The genes are TRBV7-9 and TRBJ1-3; TRBD1 might be the D (6 bases). Sequenced material: peripheral blood, taken in a trial of Ad26.COV2.S vaccine versus placebo. This chain's CDR3 is CASSATGYSGNTIYF. CDR3 DNA: TGTGCCAGCAGCGCGACAGGTTACTCTGGAAACACCATATATTTT. The full variable domain, with the rest looked up from reference TRBV7-9 and TRBJ1-3, is DTGVSQNPRHKITKRGQNVTFRCDPISEHNRLYWYRQTLGQGPEFLTYFQNEAQLEKSRLLSDRFSAERPKGSFSTLEIQRTEQGDSAMYLCASSATGYSGNTIYFGEGSWLTVV.